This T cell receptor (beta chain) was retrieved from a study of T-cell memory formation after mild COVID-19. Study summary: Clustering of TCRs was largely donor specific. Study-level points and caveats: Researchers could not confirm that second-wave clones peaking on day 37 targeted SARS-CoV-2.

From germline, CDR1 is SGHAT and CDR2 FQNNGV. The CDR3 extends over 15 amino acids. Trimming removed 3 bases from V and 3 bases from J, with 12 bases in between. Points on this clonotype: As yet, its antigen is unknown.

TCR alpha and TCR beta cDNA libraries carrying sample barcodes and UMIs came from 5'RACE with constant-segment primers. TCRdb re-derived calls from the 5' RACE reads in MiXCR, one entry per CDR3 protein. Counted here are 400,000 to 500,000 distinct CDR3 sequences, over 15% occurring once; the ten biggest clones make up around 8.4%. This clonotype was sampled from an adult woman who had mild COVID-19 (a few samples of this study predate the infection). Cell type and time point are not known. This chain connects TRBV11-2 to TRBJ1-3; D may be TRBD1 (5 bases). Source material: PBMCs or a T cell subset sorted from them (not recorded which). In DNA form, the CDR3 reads TGTGCCAGCAGCTTCGGTGCCAGGGATGGAAACACCATATATTTT. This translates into CASSFGARDGNTIYF.